Listed below are T cell receptor beta chains from one sample, sequenced in a study of blood T cell repertoires in COVID-19. Produced via immunoSEQ multiplex PCR; TCRdb's table is partial and in-frame only. The sample consists of fewer than 45,000 clones, more than 75% of them appearing once. Sequenced input: peripheral blood. The receptor source for this set is a human donor in a cohort sampled during active COVID-19. Each CDR3 is given with its conserved first and last residue. D genes are given only for firm matches. Not every row has a clone size; where given, it reads once, few, many or a size class.

NA | TRBJ1-6 | NA | TRBV19 | CASRTMGQGIVSPLHF | TGTGCCAGTAGAACAATGGGTCAGGGGATCGTTTCACCCCTCCACTTT
NA | TRBJ1-3 | NA | TRBV19 | CASSFGGSGNTIYF | TGTGCCAGTAGTTTCGGGGGCTCTGGAAACACCATATATTTT
NA | TRBJ2-7 | NA | TRBV20-1 | CSARSGHEQYF | TGCAGTGCTAGATCAGGCCACGAGCAGTACTTC
NA | TRBJ1-6 | TRBD1 | TRBV5-5 | CASTNRGQSPLHF | TGTGCCAGCACGAACAGGGGGCAATCACCCCTCCACTTT
NA | TRBJ1-1 | NA | TRBV15 | CATSRIFPGEGTEAFF | TGTGCCACCAGCAGGATTTTTCCAGGGGAGGGGACTGAAGCTTTCTTT
NA | TRBJ2-7 | NA | TRBV20-1 | CSARAGHEQYF | TGCAGTGCTAGGGCGGGCCACGAGCAGTACTTC
NA | TRBJ2-7 | NA | TRBV21-1 | CASSRHRDNNF | TGTGCCAGCAGCAGACATAGGGACAATAACTTC
NA | TRBJ2-7 | TRBD1 | TRBV12-3/TRBV12-4 | CASSFDRGVRQYF | TGTGCCAGCAGTTTCGACAGGGGTGTAAGGCAGTACTTC
NA | TRBJ2-1 | NA | TRBV19 | CASSTTGTLSYNEQFF | TGTGCCAGTAGTACAACCGGGACTCTTTCCTACAATGAGCAGTTCTTC
NA | TRBJ2-3 | NA | TRBV7-3 | CASSLILPTSPPGTQYF | TGTGCCAGCAGCTTAATACTCCCGACTTCCCCACCGGGTACGCAGTATTTT
NA | TRBJ1-1 | NA | TRBV19 | CASSWAGLGNTEAFF | TGTGCCAGTAGTTGGGCAGGGCTTGGGAACACTGAAGCTTTCTTT
NA | TRBJ2-3 | NA | TRBV7-2 | CASSLERIGTQYF | TGTGCCAGCAGCTTAGAGCGGATCGGTACGCAGTATTTT
NA | TRBJ1-5 | TRBD1 | TRBV5-6 | CASSLGQGDSQPQHF | TGTGCCAGCAGCTTGGGACAGGGGGATAGTCAGCCCCAGCATTTT
NA | TRBJ2-3 | TRBD2 | TRBV5-1 | CASSLLAGRTDTQYF | TGCGCCAGCAGCCTCCTAGCGGGGCGCACAGATACGCAGTATTTT
NA | TRBJ2-2 | TRBD1 | TRBV7-9 | CASSLGQGSTGELFF | TGTGCCAGCAGCTTAGGACAGGGGAGCACCGGGGAGCTGTTTTTT
few | TRBJ1-1 | NA | TRBV20-1 | CSASDPGWRENTEAFF | TGCAGTGCTAGTGATCCAGGGTGGAGGGAGAACACTGAAGCTTTCTTT
few | TRBJ1-1 | NA | TRBV9 | CASSVAGDTEAFF | TGTGCCAGCAGCGTAGCCGGGGACACTGAAGCTTTCTTT
NA | TRBJ1-4 | TRBD1 | TRBV3-1/TRBV3-2 | CASSFRQGEEKLFF | TGTGCCAGCAGCTTCCGACAGGGGGAAGAAAAACTGTTTTTT
NA | TRBJ1-5 | NA | TRBV6-1 | CASSEREDQPQHF | TGTGCCAGCAGTGAGAGGGAAGATCAGCCCCAGCATTTT
NA | TRBJ1-2 | NA | TRBV6-6 | CASSQQSTRGYTF | TGTGCCAGCAGTCAACAGTCGACACGGGGCTACACCTTC
NA | TRBJ2-3 | NA | TRBV7-9 | CASSSSGTDTQYF | TGTGCCAGCAGCTCGTCTGGCACAGATACGCAGTATTTT
NA | TRBJ2-1 | NA | TRBV10-3 | CAISARPGGRPSKGRDEQFF | TGTGCCATCAGTGCAAGACCCGGGGGACGACCTAGCAAGGGTCGGGATGAGCAGTTCTTC
NA | TRBJ2-7 | TRBD2 | TRBV7-8 | CASLAGGPSGTEQYF | TGTGCCAGTCTCGCGGGGGGCCCATCAGGTACGGAGCAGTACTTC
once | TRBJ2-5 | TRBD2 | TRBV3-1/TRBV3-2 | CASSQDRSSGAPGETQYF | TGTGCCAGCAGCCAAGATCGGAGTAGCGGGGCCCCAGGAGAGACCCAGTACTTC
NA | TRBJ1-2 | TRBD1 | TRBV2 | CASSEEAGQGGYGYTF | TGTGCCAGCAGTGAAGAGGCCGGACAGGGTGGCTATGGCTACACCTTC
NA | TRBJ2-3 | TRBD2 | TRBV7-2 | CASSKPGLAGDTQYF | TGTGCCAGCAGCAAGCCGGGACTAGCAGGGGATACGCAGTATTTT
NA | TRBJ1-5 | NA | TRBV6-5 | CATRGGGNQPQHF | TGTGCCACAAGGGGGGGCGGCAATCAGCCCCAGCATTTT
once | TRBJ2-1 | TRBD2 | TRBV6-6 | CASTGLDYNEQFF | TGTGCCAGCACCGGACTAGACTACAATGAGCAGTTCTTC
NA | TRBJ2-1 | TRBD1 | TRBV5-1 | CASSRTGTGAYNEQFF | TGCGCCAGCAGCCGAACTGGGACAGGGGCCTACAATGAGCAGTTCTTC
NA | TRBJ2-2 | NA | TRBV5-4 | CASSLARGSTGELFF | TGTGCCAGCAGCTTGGCACGGGGGTCCACCGGGGAGCTGTTTTTT
NA | TRBJ2-3 | NA | TRBV24-1 | CATSDPRTDTQYF | TGTGCCACCAGTGACCCACGGACAGATACGCAGTATTTT
few | TRBJ1-2 | TRBD1 | TRBV7-3 | CASSTGADGYTF | TGTGCCAGCAGCACAGGGGCCGATGGCTACACCTTC
NA | TRBJ2-3 | TRBD2 | TRBV2 | CASSALLAGGADTQYF | TGTGCCAGCAGTGCGCTACTAGCGGGGGGGGCAGATACGCAGTATTTT
NA | TRBJ2-7 | NA | TRBV4-1 | CASSPPQGAQTSYEQYF | TGCGCCAGCAGCCCCCCCCAGGGCGCGCAAACCTCCTACGAGCAGTACTTC
NA | TRBJ2-7 | NA | TRBV7-8 | CASSLGTSSDEQYF | TGTGCCAGCAGCTTAGGTACTAGCTCGGACGAGCAGTACTTC
NA | TRBJ2-7 | TRBD2 | TRBV27 | CASTRLAGGLGEQYF | TGTGCCAGCACCCGACTAGCGGGGGGCCTGGGGGAGCAGTACTTC
NA | TRBJ2-3 | TRBD2 | TRBV6-1 | CASSELAGGYSTDTQYF | TGTGCCAGCAGTGAACTAGCGGGGGGATATAGCACAGATACGCAGTATTTT
NA | TRBJ2-2 | NA | TRBV3-1/TRBV3-2 | CASSPIEGTGELFF | TGTGCCAGCAGTCCCATCGAGGGCACCGGGGAGCTGTTTTTT
NA | TRBJ2-5 | TRBD1 | TRBV5-4 | CASSLGTGPEETQYF | TGTGCCAGCAGCCTTGGGACAGGGCCGGAGGAGACCCAGTACTTC
NA | TRBJ2-2 | TRBD2 | TRBV4-1 | CASSPGLAANTGELFF | TGCGCCAGCAGCCCGGGTCTAGCGGCGAACACCGGGGAGCTGTTTTTT
NA | TRBJ1-5 | TRBD1 | TRBV2 | CASASGTGGVQPQHF | TGTGCCAGCGCCTCCGGGACAGGGGGCGTTCAGCCCCAGCATTTT
NA | TRBJ2-7 | NA | TRBV29-1 | CSVGQGSSEQYF | TGCAGCGTTGGGCAGGGATCTAGCGAGCAGTACTTC
NA | TRBJ1-1 | TRBD1 | TRBV12-3/TRBV12-4 | CASRTDRGTEAFF | TGTGCCAGCAGGACGGACAGGGGTACTGAAGCTTTCTTT
NA | TRBJ2-5 | NA | TRBV3-1/TRBV3-2 | CASSQRGLMGLTQYF | TGTGCCAGCAGTCAGAGGGGACTTATGGGGCTGACCCAGTACTTC
NA | TRBJ1-6 | NA | TRBV2 | CASSVGGSYNSPLHF | TGTGCCAGCAGTGTAGGGGGCTCCTATAATTCACCCCTCCACTTT
NA | TRBJ1-6 | NA | TRBV7-8 | CASSITDSNSPLHF | TGTGCCAGCAGCATTACGGACAGTAATTCACCCCTCCACTTT
NA | TRBJ2-7 | TRBD1 | TRBV11-2 | CASSLAGRDRGDEQYF | TGTGCCAGCAGCTTAGCGGGCCGGGACAGGGGAGACGAGCAGTACTTC